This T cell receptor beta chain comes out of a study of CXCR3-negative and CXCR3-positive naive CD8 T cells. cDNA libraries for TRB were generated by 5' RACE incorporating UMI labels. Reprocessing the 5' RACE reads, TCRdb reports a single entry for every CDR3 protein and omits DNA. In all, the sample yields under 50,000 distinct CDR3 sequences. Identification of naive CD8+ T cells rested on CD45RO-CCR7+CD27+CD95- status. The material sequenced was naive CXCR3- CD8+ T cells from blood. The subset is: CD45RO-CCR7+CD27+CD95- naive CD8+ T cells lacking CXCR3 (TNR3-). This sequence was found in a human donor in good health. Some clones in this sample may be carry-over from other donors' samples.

The CDR3 loop is CASSSDRDYSYEQYF. The chain recombines TRBV11-1 with TRBJ2-7; the TCRdb D gene call, TRBD1, has no DNA to confirm it. Germline lookup yields CDR1 SGHAT and CDR2 FQDESV (reference sequence). The CDR3 runs 15 residues.